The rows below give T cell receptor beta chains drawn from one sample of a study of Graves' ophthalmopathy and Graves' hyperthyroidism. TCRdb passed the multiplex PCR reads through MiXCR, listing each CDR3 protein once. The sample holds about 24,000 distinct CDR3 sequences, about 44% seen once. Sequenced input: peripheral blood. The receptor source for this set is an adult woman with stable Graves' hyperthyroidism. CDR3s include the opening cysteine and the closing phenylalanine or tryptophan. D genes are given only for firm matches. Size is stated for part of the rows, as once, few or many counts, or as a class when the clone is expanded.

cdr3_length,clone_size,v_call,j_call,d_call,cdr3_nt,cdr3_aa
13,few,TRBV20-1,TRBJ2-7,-,TGCAGTGCTAGAGTCGGAGGGTCCTACGAGCAGTACTTC,CSARVGGSYEQYF
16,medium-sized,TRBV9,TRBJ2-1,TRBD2,TGTGCCAGCAGCGGGGGACTAGCGGGAGCGAGTAATGAGCAGTTCTTC,CASSGGLAGASNEQFF
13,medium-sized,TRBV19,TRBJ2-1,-,TGTGCCAGTAGTTTGACAGAGTACAATGAGCAGTTCTTC,CASSLTEYNEQFF
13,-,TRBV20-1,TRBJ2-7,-,TGCAGTGAATCGTTTGTCCAATCCTACGAGCAGTACTTC,CSESFVQSYEQYF
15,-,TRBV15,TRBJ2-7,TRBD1,TGTGCCACCAGCAACGAGGGGGCTAACTCCTACGAGCAGTACTTC,CATSNEGANSYEQYF
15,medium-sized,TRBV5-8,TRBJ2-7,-,TGTGCCAGCAGCTTGGGGGAGTCCCCCATTCTCGGGCAGTACTTC,CASSLGESPILGQYF
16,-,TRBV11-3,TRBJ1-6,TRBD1,TGTGCCAGCAGCCGGAAGGGGACAGGGACTGATTCACCCCTCCACTTT,CASSRKGTGTDSPLHF
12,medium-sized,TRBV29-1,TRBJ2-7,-,TGCAGCGTTGAAGATAAACGATACGAGCAGTACTTC,CSVEDKRYEQYF
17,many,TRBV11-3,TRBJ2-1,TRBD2,TGTGCCAGCAGCTACGGACTAGCGGGGGGGCAAGGCAATGAGCAGTTCTTC,CASSYGLAGGQGNEQFF
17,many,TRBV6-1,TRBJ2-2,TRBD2,TGTGCCAGCAAAAATCAGGGACTAGCGGGAGTCGTCGGGGAGCTGTTTTTT,CASKNQGLAGVVGELFF
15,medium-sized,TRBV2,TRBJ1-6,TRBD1,TGTGCCAGCAGGGGACAGGGGACGTCTAGCCCACCCCTCCACTTT,CASRGQGTSSPPLHF
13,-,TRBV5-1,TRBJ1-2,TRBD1,TGCACCAGCAACAAACAGGGGAAGGATGACTACACCTTC,CTSNKQGKDDYTF
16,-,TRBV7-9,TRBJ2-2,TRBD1,TGTGCCAGCATTTGCGACAGGGGGCCGAACACCAGGGAGCTATTTTTT,CASICDRGPNTRELFF